This T cell receptor beta chain was sequenced for a study of CD8+CD57+ T cells in acquired aplastic anemia. The wider study: Recorded DNA amounts for sorted CD4+ and CD8+ cells had an average of 3.2 ug.

Study-wide points: Both patients and controls carried the same twenty-nine CD8+ CDR3 sequences. Levels of CD8+ Simpson's diversity were not significantly distinct in patients versus controls.

Genomic DNA provided the template from which TCR beta VDJ and CDR3 profiles were obtained. TCRdb fed the reads into MiXCR, producing one record per CDR3 protein. This sample has roughly 190,000 distinct CDR3 sequences, with around half found just once. As concerns this clonotype: As yet, its antigen is unknown.

Germline values: CDR1 SNHLY, CDR2 FYNNEI. Unmatched junction bases numbered 9, after V lost 6 bases and J lost 8 bases. The CDR3 loop spans 15 amino acids. Sequencing used sorted CD4+, CD8+, or CD8+CD57+ T cells (not recorded which) from PBMCs. This TCR was sampled from a human donor in good health, serving as a control. The rearrangement links TRBV2 to TRBJ1-4; 10 bases fit TRBD1. The CDR3 is CASRGQGRESEKLFF. The CDR3 region has the DNA TGTGCCAGCAGGGGACAGGGGCGTGAAAGCGAAAAACTGTTTTTT.